This is a list of T cell receptor beta chains from one sample in a study of blood T cell repertoires in COVID-19. Measured with immunoSEQ multiplex PCR; TCRdb has only the in-frame clones, and not every one. The sample includes over 50,000 clones, 80% to 85% seen only once; the top ten take approximately 16%. Sequenced input: peripheral blood. These receptors were obtained from a man in his fifties or sixties with COVID-19, enrolled during active disease. Each CDR3 is given with its conserved first and last residue. The order of the fields is V gene, D gene, clone size, J gene, CDR3 protein, CDR3 DNA. A D gene is named only where the DNA matches it firmly. Expanded clones get a size class; other rows say once, few or many, or leave the size out.

TRBV11-3	TRBD2	-	TRBJ2-1	CASSLGLALPEQFF	TGTGCCAGCAGCTTAGGACTAGCCTTACCTGAGCAGTTCTTC
TRBV6-5	-	-	TRBJ2-7	CASSYSATNAYEQYF	TGTGCCAGCAGTTACTCGGCGACAAATGCCTACGAGCAGTACTTC
TRBV24-1	TRBD2	-	TRBJ2-1	CATSPRVGAPGGHNEQFF	TGTGCCACATCCCCCAGGGTAGGGGCACCGGGGGGTCACAATGAGCAGTTCTTC
TRBV2	-	-	TRBJ1-4	CASSEEAGVQGEKLFF	TGTGCCAGCAGTGAAGAGGCAGGGGTACAAGGGGAAAAACTGTTTTTT
TRBV7-9	-	-	TRBJ1-4	CASSSFSEKLFF	TGTGCCAGCAGCTCATTCAGTGAAAAACTGTTTTTT
TRBV5-1	TRBD1	-	TRBJ1-1	CASSLDRGRYGVNTEAFF	TGCGCCAGCAGCTTGGACAGGGGGCGATATGGCGTGAACACTGAAGCTTTCTTT
TRBV5-5	-	-	TRBJ1-1	CASSSATGTEAFF	TGTGCCAGCAGCTCCGCTACAGGGACTGAAGCTTTCTTT
TRBV29-1	TRBD1	-	TRBJ2-3	CSASDRADTQYF	TGCAGCGCCTCGGACAGGGCAGATACGCAGTATTTT
TRBV5-1	-	-	TRBJ1-2	CASSSLGGPGYGYTF	TGCGCCAGCAGCTCCCTAGGCGGCCCCGGCTATGGCTACACCTTC
TRBV5-1	TRBD1	-	TRBJ2-6	CASLQGVSGPGANVLTF	TGCGCCAGTTTGCAGGGGGTCTCAGGGCCTGGGGCCAACGTCCTGACTTTC
TRBV10-1	-	-	TRBJ2-1	CASSRGGGYNEQFF	TGCGCCAGCAGTCGGGGAGGTGGCTACAATGAGCAGTTCTTC
TRBV19	TRBD1	-	TRBJ1-2	CASRHRAGTGGLWGYTF	TGTGCCAGTAGGCATAGGGCCGGGACAGGGGGCCTCTGGGGCTACACCTTC
TRBV5-4	TRBD2	once	TRBJ2-7	CASSGLAGGYEQYF	TGTGCCAGCAGCGGACTAGCGGGAGGCTACGAGCAGTACTTC
TRBV15	-	-	TRBJ1-4	CATSAGGQKKLFF	TGTGCCACCAGCGCAGGTGGGCAGAAAAAACTGTTTTTT
TRBV7-3	-	few	TRBJ2-7	CASSFGGAAYEQYF	TGTGCCAGCAGCTTTGGGGGGGCGGCCTACGAGCAGTACTTC
TRBV3-1/TRBV3-2	-	-	TRBJ1-4	CASSQEASGSNGEKLFF	TGTGCCAGCAGCCAAGAGGCCTCAGGGTCTAACGGAGAAAAACTGTTTTTT
TRBV6-5	TRBD1	-	TRBJ2-7	CASSYSGQGAIEQYF	TGTGCCAGCAGTTACTCGGGACAGGGGGCGATCGAGCAGTACTTC
TRBV10-1	-	-	TRBJ2-7	CASSDVDKQYF	TGCGCCAGCAGTGATGTGGACAAGCAGTACTTC
TRBV19	-	once	TRBJ1-2	CASTTGDANYGYTF	TGTGCCAGTACTACAGGCGATGCTAACTATGGCTACACCTTC
TRBV6-5	TRBD2	-	TRBJ2-5	CASRREGLSSETQYF	TGTGCCAGCAGACGGGAGGGCCTTTCTTCGGAGACCCAGTACTTC
TRBV19	TRBD1	-	TRBJ1-2	CASSIDNWDSLSGYTF	TGTGCCAGTAGTATAGATAATTGGGACAGCTTGAGCGGCTACACCTTC
TRBV7-5	-	-	TRBJ2-3	CVRSQRLAGGPGDTQYF	TGTGTCAGAAGCCAACGACTAGCGGGAGGGCCAGGAGATACGCAGTATTTT
TRBV28	-	-	TRBJ1-1	CASRQGNTEAFF	TGTGCCAGCAGACAGGGGAACACTGAAGCTTTCTTT
TRBV2	-	-	TRBJ1-2	CANQGIGYTF	TGTGCCAACCAGGGAATCGGCTACACCTTC
TRBV7-3	-	-	TRBJ1-6	CASSLTGSPNNSPLHF	TGTGCCAGCAGCTTAACCGGGTCCCCTAATAATTCACCCCTCCACTTT
TRBV5-5	-	-	TRBJ2-4	CASSPGGIRDIQYF	TGTGCCAGCAGCCCCGGCGGGATCCGTGACATTCAGTACTTC
TRBV19	-	-	TRBJ2-5	CASSHSGVGETQYF	TGTGCCAGTAGTCATTCGGGGGTCGGGGAGACCCAGTACTTC
TRBV19	TRBD1	-	TRBJ1-2	CASLPGRDRGLNYGYTF	TGTGCCAGTTTGCCCGGAAGAGACAGGGGGCTCAACTATGGCTACACCTTC
TRBV11-2	-	-	TRBJ2-7	CASSLGYTYEQYF	TGTGCCAGCAGCTTAGGATACACATACGAGCAGTACTTC
TRBV7-3	TRBD2	-	TRBJ2-1	CASSLYLAGASEQFF	TGTGCCAGCAGCTTATACCTAGCGGGAGCAAGTGAGCAGTTCTTC
TRBV7-3	-	once	TRBJ2-1	CASSLQPTSNEQFF	TGTGCCAGCAGCCTCCAGCCGACTAGCAATGAGCAGTTCTTC
TRBV3-1/TRBV3-2	TRBD1	-	TRBJ2-7	CASSQGQGDYEQYF	TGTGCCAGCAGCCAGGGACAGGGGGACTACGAGCAGTACTTC
TRBV28	TRBD1	-	TRBJ1-6	CASSYDLGGGDSPLHF	TGTGCCAGCAGTTACGACCTAGGGGGCGGTGATTCACCCCTCCACTTT
TRBV27	TRBD1	-	TRBJ1-2	CASSVSGGGYTF	TGTGCCAGCAGTGTATCAGGGGGTGGCTACACCTTC
TRBV19	-	-	TRBJ1-2	CASSHIPDTDYGYTF	TGTGCCAGTAGTCATATTCCCGACACCGACTATGGCTACACCTTC
TRBV20-1	-	-	TRBJ2-5	CSAGGAETQYF	TGCAGTGCTGGGGGGGCTGAGACCCAGTACTTC
TRBV5-1	TRBD1	-	TRBJ2-7	CASSPTGEDYEQYF	TGCGCCAGCAGCCCGACAGGGGAGGACTACGAGCAGTACTTC
TRBV30	TRBD1	-	TRBJ2-5	CAWSRDRQETQYF	TGTGCCTGGAGTCGGGACAGGCAAGAGACCCAGTACTTC
TRBV30	TRBD2	-	TRBJ2-7	CAWSEGRGYEQYF	TGTGCCTGGAGCGAGGGGAGGGGTTACGAGCAGTACTTC
TRBV30	TRBD1	-	TRBJ2-4	CAWSAGTAPKRNIQYF	TGTGCCTGGAGTGCCGGGACAGCACCTAAAAGAAACATTCAGTACTTC
TRBV6-5	TRBD1	-	TRBJ1-2	CASGQQGANYGYTF	TGTGCCAGCGGCCAACAGGGGGCGAACTATGGCTACACCTTC
TRBV10-1	TRBD2	few	TRBJ2-7	CASSESAGDASSYEQYF	TGCGCCAGCAGTGAGTCTGCGGGGGATGCAAGCTCCTACGAGCAGTACTTC
TRBV7-3	-	-	TRBJ1-6	CASSAGFSSPLHF	TGTGCCAGCAGTGCGGGATTTTCTTCACCCCTCCACTTT
TRBV5-1	-	once	TRBJ2-7	CASSIIGGDEQYF	TGCGCCAGCAGCATCATAGGGGGTGACGAGCAGTACTTC